This passage covers 14 T cell receptor beta chains from one sample sequenced in a study of blood T cell repertoires in COVID-19. Using immunoSEQ multiplex PCR, the repertoire was profiled, and TCRdb retains in-frame clones only, with some absent. The repertoire holds approximately 39,000 clones, approximately 94% seen once, with over 4% in the top ten. Sequences were obtained from peripheral blood. The receptors here all came from a human donor with active COVID-19. The donor label of this sample is uncertain.

The CDR3 region has the DNA TGTGCCAGCAGTTCAGTAGCGGGGTTAGGAGAGACCCAGTACTTC. Encoded protein: CASSSVAGLGETQYF. This sequence joins TRBV6-5 and TRBJ2-5, with 8 bases identical to TRBD2. The germline V gene encodes CDR1 MNHEY and CDR2 SVGAGI. The CDR3 loop spans 15 amino acids. Unmatched junction bases numbered 8, after V lost 4 bases and J lost 4 bases.

This chain links TRBV5-6 with TRBJ2-3; 9 nucleotides agree with TRBD2. With V trimmed by 6 bases and J by 5 bases, 16 bases remained unmatched. Germline V gene sequence: CDR1 SGHDT, CDR2 YYEEEE. The length of the CDR3 is 17 residues. CDR3 bases: TGTGCCAGCAACGAGGGAGGGCTAGCGGGGACCGAAGATACGCAGTATTTT. Translating gives CASNEGGLAGTEDTQYF.

V and J are TRBV5-1 and TRBJ2-6; no firm D call. The CDR3 loop spans 14 amino acids. Germline CDR1 SGHRS, CDR2 YFSETQ. V was pared by 3 bases and J by 1 base, with 5 bases between. This chain's CDR3 is CASSSRSGANVLTF. CDR3 nucleotide sequence: TGCGCCAGCAGCTCCCGGTCTGGGGCCAACGTCCTGACTTTC.

This clone was observed a few times. The V and J genes are TRBV6-4 and TRBJ1-1, with D possibly being TRBD1 (5 bases). Trimming cost V 4 bases and J 5 bases, with 11 bases left between them. The CDR3 is made up of 13 amino acids. The germline gives CDR1 MRHNA, CDR2 SNTAGT. The CDR3 nucleotides are TGTGCCAGCAGTGCACAGGTAGGAACTGAAGCTTTCTTT. It encodes CASSAQVGTEAFF.

This clone was counted a single time. The V gene is TRBV4-3, the J gene TRBJ2-6, with D possibly TRBD2 on 6 matching bases. Germline V CDR1 and CDR2: LGHNA, YSLEER. The CDR3 totals 20 residues. V lost 8 bases, J lost 4 bases, and 30 bases lay in between. The CDR3 spells CASSAKIQRAGRSGANVLTF. DNA for the CDR3: TGCGCCAGCTCAGCCAAGATCCAAAGGGCAGGGAGGAGCGGGGCCAACGTCCTGACTTTC.

The chain recombines TRBV19 with TRBJ2-7; TRBD1 is a possible D gene (6 bases). Germline values: CDR1 LNHDA, CDR2 SQIVND (reference sequence). Trimming removed 5 bases from V and 9 bases from J, with 23 bases in between. The CDR3 totals 15 residues. The CDR3 is CASSLNRDTGRVQYF. CDR3 in DNA: TGTGCCAGTAGTTTAAACCGGGACACAGGGCGGGTGCAGTACTTC.

This chain joins TRBV28 and TRBJ1-1; no clear D gene. Trimming took off 6 bases at V and 2 bases at J, with 13 bases between the two ends. Germline V lookup: CDR1 MDHEN, CDR2 SYDVKM. CDR3 length: 14 residues. Here the CDR3 reads CASRPTAANTEAFF. The CDR3 region has the DNA TGTGCCAGCAGACCAACAGCTGCAAACACTGAAGCTTTCTTT.

The rearrangement links TRBV5-1 to TRBJ1-5, with 10 bases aligning to TRBD1. Germline trimming cut 4 bases from V and 6 bases from J; bases unmatched to any gene: 7. This CDR3 spans 15 amino acids. Germline V gives CDR1 SGHRS, CDR2 YFSETQ. The CDR3 reads CASSLTGGFGQPQHF. Written as DNA, the CDR3 is TGCGCCAGCAGCCTGACAGGGGGCTTTGGTCAGCCCCAGCATTTT.

V is TRBV28 and J is TRBJ2-1; 7 bases fit TRBD2. The CDR3 runs to 18 residues. V shed 2 bases, J shed 8 bases, and the junction held 18 bases outside the gene matches. Per the germline V gene, CDR1 is MDHEN and CDR2 is SYDVKM. The CDR3 bases are TGTGCCAGCAGTTTACTCCAGGGAGGGGCGTTTATAGACGATGAGCAGTTCTTC. As protein: CASSLLQGGAFIDDEQFF.

The chain joins TRBV5-1 to TRBJ1-5, with D tentatively TRBD1 (6 bases). Germline loops: CDR1 SGHRS, CDR2 YFSETQ. Trimming left V 7 bases short and J 7 bases short, with 18 bases between. The length of the CDR3 is 14 residues. The CDR3 DNA reads as TGCGCCAGCCGTGGATCAGGGGACGGCCAGCCCCAGCATTTT. Protein product: CASRGSGDGQPQHF.

This clone was picked up one time. The chain links TRBV15 to TRBJ1-4, with 10 positions matching TRBD1. This CDR3 contains 16 residues. Germline CDR1 LNHNV, CDR2 YYDKDF (reference sequence). The J segment lost 8 bases and the V segment lost 0 bases, leaving 6 bases of the junction unmatched. The CDR3, as DNA: TGTGCCACCAGCAGAGATCGACAGGGGGCGCGCGAAAAACTGTTTTTT. Its protein product is CATSRDRQGAREKLFF. The full variable domain, completed using reference TRBV15 and TRBJ1-4, is DAMVIQNPRYQVTQFGKPVTLSCSQTLNHNVMYWYQQKSSQAPKLLFHYYDKDFNNEADTPDNFQSRRPNTSFCFLDIRSPGLGDTAMYLCATSRDRQGAREKLFFGSGTQLSVL.

The V call is TRBV11-2, the J call TRBJ2-5; 10 nucleotides align to TRBD1. Trimming removed 4 bases from V and 13 bases from J; junction bases left unmatched: 12. The CDR3 is 14 residues long. Germline CDR1 and CDR2: SGHAT and FQNNGV. The CDR3 spells CASSSPGQGTTRYF. The CDR3 DNA is TGTGCCAGCAGCTCACCGGGACAGGGGACCACTCGGTACTTC.

This chain joins TRBV7-9 and TRBJ1-1, with D possibly TRBD1 on 6 matching bases. V gave up 6 bases and J gave up 8 bases, with 16 bases separating them. The germline V gene has CDR1 SEHNR and CDR2 FQNEAQ (reference sequence). CDR3 size: 13 residues. CDR3 in DNA: TGTGCCAGCAGTTCACAGGGCGGTGGAGAAGCTTTCTTT. Translated, it gives CASSSQGGGEAFF. The variable domain in full, completed from reference TRBV7-9 and TRBJ1-1, reads DTGVSQNPRHKITKRGQNVTFRCDPISEHNRLYWYRQTLGQGPEFLTYFQNEAQLEKSRLLSDRFSAERPKGSFSTLEIQRTEQGDSAMYLCASSSQGGGEAFFGQGTRLTVV.

This rearrangement joins TRBV12-3 or TRBV12-4 to TRBJ2-7, with 9 bases that match TRBD2. The V gene end was trimmed by 5 bases and the J gene end by 6 bases; junction bases not matched to a gene: 5. This CDR3 has 13 amino acids. As DNA, the CDR3 is TGTGCCAGCAGTATGGGCGGGGGGGGCGAGCAGTACTTC. It is translated as CASSMGGGGEQYF.